The clone carrying this T cell receptor (beta chain) was detected a few times. The source of the sample is a study of blood T cell repertoires in COVID-19. Study background: Italy, Spain and the United States were the sources of the convalescent and acute COVID-19 samples. PBMCs, B-cell-depleted T cells, or T cells provided the cDNA or gDNA that made up the material.

Original processing notes: Cell counts per sample came from amplifying reference gene primers. Clones were read by immunoSEQ multiplex PCR, and TCRdb kept only the in-frame ones, dropping some. That table gives V, J and clone size, and the DNA gave D and trimming. In the table there are approximately 76,000 clones, around 85% of which are singletons. The CDR3 covers 16 residues. CDR1 and CDR2 from the germline V gene are LGHNA and YSLEER. V trimming: 1 base; J trimming: 0 bases; junction bases outside the gene matches: 1. This TCR was recovered from an elderly man in a cohort sampled during active COVID-19. Specimen: peripheral blood. The chain uses TRBV4-3 and TRBJ2-1, with 9 bases lining up with TRBD2. The CDR3 is CASSQGGGASYNEQFF. In nucleotides, the CDR3 is TGCGCCAGCAGCCAAGGCGGGGGGGCCTCCTACAATGAGCAGTTCTTC.